One and the same sample provided the 5 T cell receptor beta chains below, sequenced in a study of neoadjuvant anti-PD-1 for oral cavity cancer. Time point meaning: after neoadjuvant nivolumab, at surgical resection. Assay used: immunoSEQ multiplex PCR; TCRdb lists only in-frame clones, some missing. The table lists 55,000 to 75,000 clones, roughly nine tenths of them singletons. The sequencing here drew on PBMCs, taken after nivolumab (anti-PD-1) treatment. All receptors come from a person aged 40 to 85 with oral cavity squamous cell carcinoma.

The CDR3 bases are TGTGCCAGCAGTGAATTTCTCTCTGGGGCCAACGTCCTGACTTTC. It is translated as CASSEFLSGANVLTF. The chain has TRBV6-1 and TRBJ2-6, with no clear D. CDR1 is MNHNS and CDR2 is SASEGT in the germline V gene. This CDR3 is built from 15 residues. V was clipped by 2 bases and J by 0 bases, with 5 bases between them.

This chain connects TRBV4-1 to TRBJ1-2; TRBD1 matches at 8 bases. Germline V CDR1 and CDR2: MGHRA, YSYEKL. The CDR3 is made up of 16 amino acids. V lost 0 bases, J lost 7 bases, and 10 bases stayed unmatched. CDR3 sequence reads: CASSQEGWTGRRGYTF. DNA of the CDR3: TGCGCCAGCAGCCAAGAAGGATGGACAGGGCGGCGTGGCTACACCTTC.

The chain couples TRBV9 to TRBJ1-1, with 9 bases aligning to TRBD1. With 0 bases clipped from V and 0 bases from J, the junction kept 0 bases outside the gene matches. This CDR3 is built from 15 residues. Germline values: CDR1 SGDLS, CDR2 YYNGEE. The CDR3 loop reads CASSVGQGVNTEAFF. CDR3 sequence (DNA): TGTGCCAGCAGCGTAGGACAGGGGGTGAACACTGAAGCTTTCTTT.

V usage is TRBV28 and J usage is TRBJ2-1; TRBD2 matches 13 bases. The CDR3 consists of 18 residues. Germline trimming cut 8 bases from V and 6 bases from J; bases unmatched to any gene: 16. Germline V gives CDR1 MDHEN, CDR2 SYDVKM. The CDR3 DNA sequence: TGTGCCAGCTCCGGACTAGCGGGAGATTTGTTGAGGGCCAATGAGCAGTTCTTC. Protein: CASSGLAGDLLRANEQFF.

This rearrangement joins TRBV7-3 to TRBJ2-2; D is unresolved. Germline V lookup: CDR1 SGHTA, CDR2 FQGTGA. V was shortened by 2 bases and J by 6 bases, with 1 base between the two germline ends. The CDR3 length is 11 residues. CDR3 protein: CASSLAGELFF. DNA for the CDR3: TGTGCCAGCAGCTTAGCCGGGGAGCTGTTTTTT.